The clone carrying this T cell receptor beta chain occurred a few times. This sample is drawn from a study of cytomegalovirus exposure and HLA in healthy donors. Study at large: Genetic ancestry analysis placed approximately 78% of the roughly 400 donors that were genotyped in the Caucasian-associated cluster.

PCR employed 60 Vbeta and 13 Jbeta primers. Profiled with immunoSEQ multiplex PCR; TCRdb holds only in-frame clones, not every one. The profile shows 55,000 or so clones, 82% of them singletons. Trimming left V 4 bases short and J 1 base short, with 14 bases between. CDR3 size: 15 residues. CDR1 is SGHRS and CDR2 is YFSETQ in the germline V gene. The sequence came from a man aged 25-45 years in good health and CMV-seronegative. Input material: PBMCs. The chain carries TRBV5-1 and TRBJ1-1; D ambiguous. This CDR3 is CASSSRISGNTEAFF. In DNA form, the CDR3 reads TGCGCCAGCAGCAGCCGTATCTCAGGGAACACTGAAGCTTTCTTT.